This T cell receptor beta chain was obtained from a study of monozygotic twins with inflammatory bowel disease. Each donor gave roughly 2.5 ml of peripheral blood. The quantity of total RNA per TCR library was 3500 ng. Addition of UMIs with a 6-nucleotide sample barcode was achieved by template switching. Reprocessing the 5' RACE reads, TCRdb reports a single entry for every CDR3 protein and omits DNA. The sample table sets out over 100,000 distinct CDR3 sequences. This CDR3 spans 14 amino acids. Germline V CDR1 and CDR2: SNHLY, FYNNEI. The sample was blood. The sequence derives from a human donor with ulcerative colitis or Crohn's disease, or a healthy co-twin of an affected twin (not recorded which). This chain joins TRBV2 and TRBJ1-2; TCRdb proposes TRBD1, but this gene call is untestable without DNA. The CDR3 protein is CASLRRGHGYGYTF.